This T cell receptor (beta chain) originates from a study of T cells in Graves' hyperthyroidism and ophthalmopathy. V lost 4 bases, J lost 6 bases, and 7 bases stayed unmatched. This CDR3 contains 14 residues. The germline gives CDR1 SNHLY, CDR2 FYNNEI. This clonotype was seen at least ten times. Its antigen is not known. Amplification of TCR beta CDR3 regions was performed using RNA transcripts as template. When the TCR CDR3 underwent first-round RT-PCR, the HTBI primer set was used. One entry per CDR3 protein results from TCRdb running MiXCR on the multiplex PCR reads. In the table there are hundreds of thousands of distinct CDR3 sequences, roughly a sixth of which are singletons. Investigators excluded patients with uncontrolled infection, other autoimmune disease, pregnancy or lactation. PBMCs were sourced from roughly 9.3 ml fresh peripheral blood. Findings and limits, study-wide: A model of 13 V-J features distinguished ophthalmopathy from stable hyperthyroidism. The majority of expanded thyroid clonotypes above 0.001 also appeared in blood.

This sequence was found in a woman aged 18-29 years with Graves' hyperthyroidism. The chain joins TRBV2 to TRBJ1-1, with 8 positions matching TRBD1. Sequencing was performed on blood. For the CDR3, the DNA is TGTGCCAGCAGTGTTCAGACAGGGGCGTCTGAAGCTTTCTTT. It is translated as CASSVQTGASEAFF.